The 32 T cell receptor beta chains presented below share a single source sample, sequenced in a study of T cell repertoires in cytomegalovirus infection. MiXCR was run by TCRdb on the reads, yielding one entry per CDR3 protein. The data contain about 190,000 distinct CDR3 sequences, 25% to 30% of them singletons. The sequencing sample was made of PBMCs. The receptors were gathered from a human donor in good health (CMV status not recorded). Some clones in this sample may be carry-over from other donors' samples.

The chain uses TRBV2 and TRBJ1-2; no reliable D call. The germline gives CDR1 SNHLY, CDR2 FYNNEI. V shed 3 bases and J shed 8 bases, with 13 bases lying between them. The CDR3 loop spans 13 amino acids. In DNA, the CDR3 is TGTGCCAGCAGTGAGGCGGCAGAACGCGGCTACACCTTC. Translated, it gives CASSEAAERGYTF.

This clonotype has more than one count but fewer than ten. The V call is TRBV11-3, the J call TRBJ1-1; TRBD1 is a possible D gene (5 bases). CDR1 is SGHNT and CDR2 is YENEEA in the germline V gene. V lost 3 bases to trimming and J lost 8 bases, with 10 bases between them. This CDR3 contains 12 residues. The CDR3 is CASSLRDGEAFF. The CDR3 nucleotides read TGTGCCAGCAGCTTGAGGGACGGCGAAGCTTTCTTT.

The chain links TRBV12-3 or TRBV12-4 to TRBJ1-2; weak D call: TRBD1 (5 bases). Between the trimmed V and J ends, which lost 4 bases and 2 bases, there was a span of 29 bases. This CDR3 spans 20 amino acids. The CDR3 coding sequence is TGTGCCAGCAGTTGGGGCTTCCCCTTAGGCAGGGTAAGCGGAAACTATGGCTACACCTTC. It encodes CASSWGFPLGRVSGNYGYTF.

A few counts support this clonotype. This chain connects TRBV5-4 to TRBJ1-2, with D tentatively TRBD1 (5 bases). The CDR3 has 12 residues. V lost 4 bases and J 6 bases, leaving 10 bases between the germline ends. Looked up from germline, CDR1 is SGHNT and CDR2 is YYREEE (reference sequence). The CDR3: CASSLGGDGYTF. CDR3 in DNA: TGTGCCAGCAGCCTCGGGGGGGATGGCTACACCTTC.

V gene TRBV7-2 combines with J gene TRBJ2-1; D gene uncertain. This CDR3 spans 15 amino acids. The germline CDR1 and CDR2 sequences are SGHTA and FQGNSA. Trimming pared 8 bases from V and 4 bases from J, leaving 18 bases between. This chain's CDR3 is CASAPAKGLYNEQFF. The DNA of the CDR3 is TGTGCCAGCGCCCCAGCGAAGGGCCTGTACAATGAGCAGTTCTTC. Full variable domain (missing parts from reference TRBV7-2 and TRBJ2-1): GAGVSQSPSNKVTEKGKDVELRCDPISGHTALYWYRQSLGQGLEFLIYFQGNSAPDKSGLPSDRFSAERTGGSVSTLTIQRTQQEDSAVYLCASAPAKGLYNEQFFGPGTRLTVL.

This clonotype has just a few counts. The chain recombines TRBV12-3 or TRBV12-4 with TRBJ1-5; unclear D gene. This CDR3 is 14 amino acids long. V lost 4 bases to trimming and J lost 2 bases, with 9 bases between them. The CDR3: CASSWSGGNQPQHF. Here the CDR3 DNA reads TGTGCCAGCAGTTGGTCCGGGGGCAATCAGCCCCAGCATTTT.

This sequence joins TRBV7-2 and TRBJ2-7; no definite D call. The V gene's germline CDR1 is SGHTA and CDR2 FQGNSA. There are 15 residues in the CDR3. V was cut by 3 bases and J by 0 bases, with 12 bases left in between. The CDR3 DNA reads as TGTGCCAGCAGCTTTGCAGTCGCGGCCTCCTACGAGCAGTACTTC. Amino acid sequence: CASSFAVAASYEQYF.

The genes are TRBV7-6 and TRBJ1-6; D gene ambiguous. The germline gives CDR1 SGHVS, CDR2 FNYEAQ. V was cut by 5 bases and J by 7 bases, with 12 bases left in between. The CDR3 totals 14 residues. CDR3 sequence reads: CASSKEVANSPLHF. The CDR3 region has the DNA TGTGCCAGCAGCAAAGAGGTCGCAAATTCACCCCTCCACTTT.

The chain carries TRBV7-2 and TRBJ1-3; the D gene is possibly TRBD1 (6 bases). In germline, CDR1 is SGHTA, CDR2 FQGNSA. The V end lost 5 bases, the J end lost 7 bases, and 21 bases lay between the germline ends. This CDR3 has 16 amino acids. CDR3 protein: CASSTRRARRGNTIYF. CDR3 sequence (DNA): TGTGCCAGCAGCACCAGACGGGCCCGGAGGGGGAACACCATATATTTT.

The chain joins TRBV7-8 to TRBJ1-6, with no clear D. This CDR3 is built from 12 residues. CDR1 is SGHVS, CDR2 FQNEAQ, per germline. V was clipped by 10 bases and J by 11 bases, with 15 bases between them. The DNA for the CDR3 is TGTGCCACCGGCCCTCGAGAGGCACCCCTCCACTTT. Translating gives CATGPREAPLHF.

This clonotype was picked up many times. The chain uses TRBV7-8 and TRBJ2-2, with 10 bases that match TRBD1. There are 16 residues in the CDR3. Unmatched junction bases numbered 7, after V lost 4 bases and J lost 5 bases. In germline, CDR1 is SGHVS, CDR2 FQNEAQ. The CDR3 reads CASSSDRGRRTGELFF. CDR3 coding DNA: TGTGCCAGCAGCTCCGACAGGGGGCGAAGGACCGGGGAGCTGTTTTTT.

This clonotype was detected a few times. The gene calls are TRBV27 and TRBJ2-1; D could derive from TRBD1 or TRBD2 (5 bases each). This CDR3 region has 15 residues. Between the trimmed V and J ends, which lost 7 bases and 2 bases, there was a span of 15 bases. The germline V gene encodes CDR1 MNHEY and CDR2 SMNVEV (reference sequence). The CDR3 here is CASIPTGATYNEQFF. CDR3 bases: TGTGCCAGCATCCCGACCGGGGCGACCTACAATGAGCAGTTCTTC.

The chain uses TRBV7-8 and TRBJ2-5, with 10 bases fitting TRBD1. Germline-derived CDR1 and CDR2 are SGHVS and FQNEAQ. This CDR3 has 16 amino acids. J was trimmed by 4 bases and V by 5 bases; bases with no gene match: 10. The CDR3: CASSPTRQGARETQYF. CDR3 nucleotides: TGTGCCAGCAGCCCGACCCGACAGGGGGCAAGAGAGACCCAGTACTTC.

This clonotype was observed a few times. This chain uses TRBV7-9 with TRBJ2-1; D not resolved. Looked up from germline, CDR1 is SEHNR and CDR2 is FQNEAQ (reference sequence). V lost 1 base and J lost 9, with 4 bases in between. The length of the CDR3 is 11 residues. The CDR3 nucleotides read TGTGCCAGCAGCTTAGGTGGTGAGCAGTTCTTC. Encoded protein: CASSLGGEQFF.

The chain joins TRBV29-1 to TRBJ1-1; no firm D call. V was pared by 3 bases and J by 1 base, with 12 bases between. This CDR3 comprises 14 residues. Germline-derived CDR1 and CDR2 are SQVTM and ANQGSEA. The CDR3 region is CSVDLTPANTEAFF. CDR3 in DNA: TGCAGCGTTGATCTGACCCCGGCGAACACTGAAGCTTTCTTT.

There are a few counts of this clonotype. The J gene is TRBJ1-2, the V gene TRBV7-8, with 8 positions matching TRBD1. The CDR3 spans 15 residues. V was pared by 5 bases and J by 7 bases, with 12 bases of the junction left unmatched. In germline, CDR1 is SGHVS, CDR2 FQNEAQ. The CDR3 reads CASSPSTGAEVGYTF. CDR3 DNA: TGTGCCAGCAGCCCTTCGACAGGGGCGGAGGTTGGCTACACCTTC. The full variable domain, in which reference TRBV7-8 and TRBJ1-2 provide the parts outside the CDR3, is GAGVSQSPRYKVAKRGQDVALRCDPISGHVSLFWYQQALGQGPEFLTYFQNEAQLDKSGLPSDRFFAERPEGSVSTLKIQRTQQEDSAVYLCASSPSTGAEVGYTFGSGTRLTVV.

Of note for this clonotype: It may be a read error: a sequence one base away is much more abundant. J is TRBJ2-7 and V is TRBV7-3, with TRBD2 identical over 7 bases. CDR1 and CDR2 from the germline V gene are SGHTA and FQGTGA. CDR3 length: 13 amino acids. The ends lost 8 bases at V and 2 bases at J; junction bases unmatched: 6. For the CDR3, the DNA is TGTGCCAGCCTGATAGCGGGCGCCTACGAGCAGTACTTC. Its protein product is CASLIAGAYEQYF.

In this sample, this clonotype turned up many times. The chain employs TRBV7-2 and TRBJ1-5; D is ambiguous. Germline CDR1 is SGHTA and CDR2 is FQGNSA. Between the trimmed V and J ends, which lost 5 bases and 2 bases, there was a span of 16 bases. The CDR3 extends over 16 amino acids. The CDR3 protein is CASSRKANSGNQPQHF. The DNA for the CDR3 is TGTGCCAGCAGCCGTAAGGCGAATAGTGGCAATCAGCCCCAGCATTTT.

This clonotype was picked up one time. V is TRBV27 and J is TRBJ1-5; D might be TRBD1 (5 bases). The CDR3 sequence is 14 residues long. Per germline, CDR1 MNHEY and CDR2 SMNVEV (reference sequence). With 6 bases removed from V and 7 bases from J, the gap between germline ends came to 16 bases. The CDR3 DNA follows: TGTGCCAGCAGACTCTCGGGGGTTGTGCAGCCCCAGCATTTT. Its translation is CASRLSGVVQPQHF.

V usage is TRBV6-5 and J usage is TRBJ2-7, with 8 nucleotides matching TRBD1. The CDR3 contains 16 residues. V shed 5 bases and J 3 bases; nucleotides not matched to a gene: 12. Looked up from germline, CDR1 is MNHEY and CDR2 is SVGAGI. This chain's CDR3 is CASSRLGQGDDYEQYF. In DNA, the CDR3 is TGTGCCAGCAGTCGATTAGGACAGGGAGATGACTACGAGCAGTACTTC.

This clonotype was observed a few times. The gene calls are TRBV10-3 and TRBJ2-5; the D is unclear. The V end was cut by 0 bases, the J end by 2 bases, with 10 bases between. CDR3 length: 15 amino acids. CDR1 is ENHRY and CDR2 is SYGVKD in the germline V gene. Here the CDR3 DNA reads TGTGCCATCAGTGAGTCGGGTACAAATCAAGAGACCCAGTACTTC. This sequence encodes CAISESGTNQETQYF.

V usage is TRBV29-1 and J usage is TRBJ2-5; D is undetermined. The CDR3 runs to 13 residues. V lost 3 bases and J 4 bases, leaving 12 bases between the germline ends. Per germline, CDR1 SQVTM and CDR2 ANQGSEA. As DNA, the CDR3 is TGCAGCGTTGAGCCGGTATTCTCAGAGACCCAGTACTTC. This encodes CSVEPVFSETQYF. Full variable domain (rest looked up from reference TRBV29-1 and TRBJ2-5): SAVISQKPSRDICQRGTSLTIQCQVDSQVTMMFWYRQQPGQSLTLIATANQGSEATYESGFVIDKFPISRPNLTFSTLTVSNMSPEDSSIYLCSVEPVFSETQYFGPGTRLLVL.

The chain uses TRBV5-1 and TRBJ2-7; the match to TRBD1 covers 7 bases. This CDR3 contains 16 residues. Unmatched junction bases numbered 13, after V lost 1 base and J lost 6 bases. Per germline, CDR1 SGHRS and CDR2 YFSETQ. CDR3 residues: CASSLSGTALFLEQYF. Here the CDR3 DNA reads TGCGCCAGCAGCTTGTCAGGGACAGCCCTCTTCCTCGAGCAGTACTTC. Full variable domain (outside the CDR3, taken from reference TRBV5-1 and TRBJ2-7): KAGVTQTPRYLIKTRGQQVTLSCSPISGHRSVSWYQQTPGQGLQFLFEYFSETQRNKGNFPGRFSGRQFSNSRSEMNVSTLELGDSALYLCASSLSGTALFLEQYFGPGTRLTVT.

This clonotype was detected only a few times. The rearrangement links TRBV5-6 to TRBJ1-1; tentative D call: TRBD1 (6 bases). V was clipped by 4 bases and J by 4 bases, with 14 bases between them. The CDR3 length is 14 residues. The germline CDR1 and CDR2 sequences are SGHDT and YYEEEE. The CDR3 coding sequence is TGTGCCAGCAGCCCGCAGAGCAGGGGCACTGAAGCTTTCTTT. Amino acids: CASSPQSRGTEAFF. The variable domain in full, completed from reference TRBV5-6 and TRBJ1-1, reads DAGVTQSPTHLIKTRGQQVTLRCSPKSGHDTVSWYQQALGQGPQFIFQYYEEEERQRGNFPDRFSGHQFPNYSSELNVNALLLGDSALYLCASSPQSRGTEAFFGQGTRLTVV.

The gene calls are TRBV19 and TRBJ1-1; no clear D. This CDR3 is 15 amino acids long. V lost 6 bases to trimming and J lost 1 base, with 15 bases between them. Per the germline V gene, CDR1 is LNHDA and CDR2 is SQIVND (reference sequence). CDR3 amino acids: CASRASRGKNTEAFF. The CDR3 nucleotides read TGTGCCAGTAGGGCCTCGCGGGGTAAGAACACTGAAGCTTTCTTT.

This clonotype was picked up a small number of times. This rearrangement joins TRBV12-3 or TRBV12-4 to TRBJ1-3, with no clear D. The ends were cut back, 3 bases at V and 0 bases at J, with 12 bases in the middle. CDR3 length: 16 amino acids. The CDR3 sequence: CASSFSADPSGNTIYF. In DNA form, the CDR3 reads TGTGCCAGCAGTTTCTCCGCGGATCCCTCTGGAAACACCATATATTTT.

This clonotype was recorded at least ten times. The CDR3 sequence: CASSPLGVGSNEQFF. The DNA of the CDR3 is TGTGCCAGCAGCCCACTAGGGGTTGGGTCGAATGAGCAGTTCTTC. The rearrangement joins TRBV7-2 to TRBJ2-1, with D tentatively TRBD1 or TRBD2 (5 bases each). The CDR3 loop spans 15 amino acids. Germline V CDR1 and CDR2: SGHTA, FQGNSA. Trimming pared 5 bases from V and 7 bases from J, leaving 18 bases between.

The sample holds many counts of this clonotype. The genes are TRBV7-6 and TRBJ1-5; D possibly corresponds to TRBD1 (5 bases). The length of the CDR3 is 16 residues. In germline, CDR1 is SGHVS, CDR2 FNYEAQ. Trimming took 4 bases from V and 4 from J, leaving 17 bases between them. CDR3 region: CASSSAPYRLNQPQHF. The CDR3 nucleotides are TGTGCCAGCAGCTCCGCGCCCTACAGGTTAAATCAGCCCCAGCATTTT.

This clonotype was picked up a small number of times. This chain links TRBV6-2 or TRBV6-3 with TRBJ1-1, with a possible D match to TRBD1 (5 bases). Germline CDR1 is MNHEY and CDR2 is SVGEGT. This CDR3 spans 13 amino acids. V was trimmed by 6 bases and J by 1 base, leaving 9 bases between them. CDR3 sequence (DNA): TGTGCCAGCAGGTTCGACAGGAACACTGAAGCTTTCTTT. Protein sequence: CASRFDRNTEAFF.

Note on this clonotype: The CDR3 end shows no conserved phenylalanine or tryptophan, and so a read error is likely. The chain carries TRBV4-1 and TRBJ1-2, with D unclear. V lost 2 bases and J lost 1, with 8 bases in between. The CDR3 spans 14 residues. The germline gives CDR1 MGHRA, CDR2 YSYEKL. CDR3 region: CASSQPIHNYGYTL. In nucleotides, the CDR3 is TGCGCCAGCAGCCAACCGATACATAACTATGGCTACACCTTA.

In its sample, this clonotype was seen once. This sequence may be a read error, since a much larger clone differs from it by one base. This chain connects TRBV6-2 or TRBV6-3 to TRBJ1-1; D gene unclear. The germline gives CDR1 MNHEY, CDR2 SVGEGT. This CDR3 is built from 13 residues. V lost 0 bases and J 3 bases, leaving 5 bases between the germline ends. The CDR3 region is CASSYSRDTEAFF. The CDR3 DNA reads as TGTGCCAGCAGTTACTCGAGGGACACTGAAGCTTTCTTT.

This clonotype was observed a handful of times. The rearrangement joins TRBV7-3 to TRBJ1-1, with D possibly being TRBD1 (6 bases). V shed 5 bases and J shed 4 bases, with 11 bases lying between them. The length of the CDR3 is 13 residues. Germline CDR1 is SGHTA and CDR2 is FQGTGA. DNA for the CDR3: TGTGCCAGCAGCAGTCAGGGGAGCACTGAAGCTTTCTTT. It specifies CASSSQGSTEAFF.